The next 23 T cell receptor beta chains were all read from a single sample in a study of CD8 T cells in ankylosing spondylitis. TCRdb independently ran MiXCR on the 5' RACE reads; one entry per CDR3 protein. The sample consists of approximately 520,000 distinct CDR3 sequences, over 4% of them appearing once. Antigens of these TCRs are unknown. Study results and caveats: Eight highly homologous variants formed a TCR beta motif that appeared characteristic of ankylosing spondylitis blood.

The sample comprised blood, either unsorted or a sorted T cell fraction (not recorded which). The receptor set was obtained from a male donor with ankylosing spondylitis.

This clonotype occurred a few times. A much larger clone differs by one base, so this may be a read error. This sequence joins TRBV20-1 and TRBJ1-5; 7 bases align to TRBD1. The CDR3 is 12 residues long. Germline values: CDR1 DFQATT, CDR2 SNEGSKA (reference sequence). As DNA, the CDR3 is TGCAGTGCTAGACAGAGGGGGCAGCCCCCGCATTTT. Amino acid sequence: CSARQRGQPPHF.

For this clonotype: A read error may be the cause here, since a much bigger clone is one base away. The conserved final phenylalanine or tryptophan is absent from the CDR3, which likely points to a read error. CDR3 protein: CATSDLADQTTDTQYI. CDR3 nucleotide sequence: TGTGCCACCAGTGATTTAGCGGACCAAACCACAGATACGCAGTATATT. J is TRBJ2-3 and V is TRBV24-1, with TRBD2 as a possible D gene (5 bases). The length of the CDR3 is 16 residues. V lost 1 base, J lost 2 bases, and 12 bases lay in between. Germline-derived CDR1 and CDR2 are KGHDR and SFDVKD.

This clonotype was seen ten or more times. The V gene is TRBV20-1, the J gene TRBJ1-1; D is undetermined. Germline assignment: CDR1 DFQATT and CDR2 SNEGSKA (reference sequence). CDR3 length: 13 amino acids. Trimming pared 3 bases from V and 3 bases from J, leaving 11 bases between. The CDR3 protein is CSASPGEYTEAFF. The CDR3, as DNA: TGCAGTGCTAGTCCGGGAGAGTACACTGAAGCTTTCTTT.

CDR3 sequence reads: CASSPGILSTGANVLTF. The CDR3 nucleotides are TGCGCCAGCAGTCCAGGGATTTTAAGCACTGGGGCCAACGTCCTGACTTTC. This chain uses TRBV10-1 with TRBJ2-6; TRBD1 is a possible D gene (5 bases). Trimming left V 5 bases short and J 2 bases short, with 16 bases between. CDR1 WNHNN and CDR2 SYGVQD come from the germline V gene (reference sequence). This CDR3 is 17 amino acids long.

This clonotype was counted ten times or more. The chain carries TRBV20-1 and TRBJ2-3; 10 bases align to TRBD1. Per germline, CDR1 DFQATT and CDR2 SNEGSKA (reference sequence). Germline trimming cut 0 bases from V and 2 bases from J; bases unmatched to any gene: 5. CDR3 size: 16 residues. In DNA, the CDR3 is TGCAGTGCTAGAGATCCGGGACAGGGGAACACAGATACGCAGTATTTT. Translated: CSARDPGQGNTDTQYF.

The V gene is TRBV5-1, the J gene TRBJ2-1; 7 nucleotides match TRBD2. J was trimmed by 1 base and V by 0 bases; bases with no gene match: 4. This CDR3 is 16 amino acids long. CDR1 and CDR2 (germline): SGHRS, YFSETQ. In DNA, the CDR3 is TGCGCCAGCAGCTTGGCCGGAGCGGGATCCTACAATGAGCAGTTCTTC. It translates to CASSLAGAGSYNEQFF.

At least ten counts were recorded for this clonotype. The chain recombines TRBV27 with TRBJ2-4, with TRBD1 identical over 9 bases. The CDR3 has 15 residues. V trimming: 2 bases; J trimming: 7 bases; junction bases outside the gene matches: 6. CDR1 MNHEY and CDR2 SMNVEV come from the germline V gene (reference sequence). CDR3 protein: CASSLTGTGMNIQYF. The CDR3 DNA follows: TGTGCCAGCAGTTTAACCGGGACAGGGATGAACATTCAGTACTTC.

This clonotype was seen repeatedly, ten times or more. This rearrangement joins TRBV5-5 to TRBJ2-7, with 7 bases matching TRBD1. CDR1 and CDR2 (germline): SGHKS, YYEKEE (reference sequence). V shed 4 bases, J shed 11 bases, and the junction held 9 bases outside the gene matches. This CDR3 region has 12 residues. CDR3 nucleotides: TGTGCCAGCAGCACCTCAGGGGGAGAGAAGTACTTC. Its protein is CASSTSGGEKYF.

This clonotype has a count of ten or more. The rearrangement joins TRBV20-1 to TRBJ1-2; no clear D gene. CDR3 length: 14 residues. Trimming stripped 0 bases from V and 8 bases from J, with 16 bases between. Germline CDR1 reads DFQATT; CDR2 reads SNEGSKA (reference sequence). The CDR3 loop is CSARDPLSRQGYTF. For the CDR3, the DNA is TGCAGTGCTAGAGATCCCCTCTCACGCCAAGGCTACACCTTC.

The genes are TRBV11-2 and TRBJ2-2; D unclear. The CDR3 has 17 amino acids. From germline, CDR1 is SGHAT and CDR2 FQNNGV. V gave up 0 bases and J gave up 3 bases, with 14 bases separating them. The CDR3 DNA is TGTGCCAGCAGCTTAGAAGCTCCAGCCCGCGACACCGGGGAGCTGTTTTTT. Its translation is CASSLEAPARDTGELFF.

This clonotype was counted only a few times. The J gene is TRBJ2-1, the V gene TRBV4-2; 8 bases match TRBD2. Looked up from germline, CDR1 is LGHNA and CDR2 is YNFKEQ. Trimming cost V 4 bases and J 6 bases; bases outside gene matches: 17. CDR3 length equals 18 residues. CDR3 sequence (DNA): TGTGCCAGCAGCCCCAGAGGGGCGGGAGGTCCCATGGGCAATGAGCAGTTCTTC. The encoded protein is CASSPRGAGGPMGNEQFF.

Only a few counts were recorded for this clonotype. The chain is built from TRBV20-1 and TRBJ1-2; D is ambiguous. The ends were cut back, 0 bases at V and 8 bases at J, with 4 bases in the middle. Germline CDR1 DFQATT, CDR2 SNEGSKA (reference sequence). The CDR3 covers 10 residues. The CDR3 region is CSARDEGYTF. CDR3 sequence (DNA): TGCAGTGCTAGAGATGAGGGCTACACCTTC.

This clonotype was picked up many times. This rearrangement joins TRBV9 to TRBJ1-5; unclear D gene. The germline V gene encodes CDR1 SGDLS and CDR2 YYNGEE. The ends were cut back, 0 bases at V and 0 bases at J, with 7 bases in the middle. This CDR3 is 15 amino acids long. The CDR3 loop is CASSVEGYSNQPQHF. CDR3 coding DNA: TGTGCCAGCAGCGTAGAAGGGTATAGCAATCAGCCCCAGCATTTT.

This clonotype has at least ten counts. The chain joins TRBV7-3 to TRBJ2-1; no clear D. The ends were cut back, 5 bases at V and 8 bases at J, with 10 bases in the middle. Germline values: CDR1 SGHTA, CDR2 FQGTGA. The CDR3 has 12 residues. CDR3 sequence (DNA): TGTGCCAGCAGCCTCATGGGCTATGAGCAGTTCTTC. It is translated as CASSLMGYEQFF.

Concerning this clonotype itself: The junction differs from germline at one of its ends, possibly a read error. V is TRBV6-2 or TRBV6-3 and J is TRBJ1-1, with D uncertain. Germline loops: CDR1 MNHEY, CDR2 SVGEGT. CDR3 size: 11 residues. The CDR3 loop reads CARSYSTEAFF. In nucleotides, the CDR3 is TGTGCCCGCAGTTACTCGACTGAAGCTTTCTTT.

This clonotype was recorded many times. This chain links TRBV6-1 with TRBJ2-7; TRBD1 matches at 8 bases. J lost 6 bases, V lost 6 bases, and 13 bases had no gene match. The CDR3 has 15 amino acids. CDR1 is MNHNS, CDR2 SASEGT, per germline. CDR3 residues: CASRTDRDAGLEQYF. CDR3 sequence (DNA): TGTGCCAGCAGAACGGACAGGGACGCCGGCCTCGAGCAGTACTTC.

The CDR3 here is CASRSTSDGSPYNEQFF. CDR3 sequence (DNA): TGTGCCAGCAGATCTACCTCCGACGGGAGTCCTTACAATGAGCAGTTCTTC. The gene calls are TRBV11-2 and TRBJ2-1, with a tentative D call TRBD2 (6 bases). V was pared by 6 bases and J by 4 bases, with 22 bases between. Germline assignment: CDR1 SGHAT and CDR2 FQNNGV. The CDR3 length is 17 residues.

This clonotype was detected ten times or more. V usage is TRBV20-1 and J usage is TRBJ2-3; D is unclear. This CDR3 has 12 amino acids. CDR1 DFQATT and CDR2 SNEGSKA come from the germline V gene (reference sequence). V lost 6 bases and J 0 bases, leaving 7 bases between the germline ends. CDR3 coding DNA: TGCAGTGCCCCGGTTAGCACAGATACGCAGTATTTT. This sequence encodes CSAPVSTDTQYF.

The table lists this clonotype with many counts. CDR3 sequence (DNA): TGCAGTGCTAGGGGAACGGGGGTGGGAGATACGCAGTATTTT. Its protein product is CSARGTGVGDTQYF. V gene TRBV20-1 combines with J gene TRBJ2-3, with a tentative D call TRBD2 (6 bases). CDR3 length: 14 residues. With 3 bases removed from V and 5 bases from J, the gap between germline ends came to 15 bases. In germline, CDR1 is DFQATT, CDR2 SNEGSKA (reference sequence).

This clonotype was observed many times. The J gene is TRBJ1-1, the V gene TRBV12-3 or TRBV12-4; possibly TRBD1 for D (6 bases). V was pared by 7 bases and J by 4 bases, with 7 bases between. The CDR3 totals 11 residues. In DNA, the CDR3 is TGTGCCAGCACAGGGGCCACTGAAGCTTTCTTT. Its translation is CASTGATEAFF.

This clonotype was seen repeatedly, ten times or more. A much larger clonotype is one base distant, so this may be a read error. V gene TRBV7-2 combines with J gene TRBJ1-1; unclear D gene. CDR1 is SGHTA, CDR2 FQGNSA, per germline. V dropped 1 base and J dropped 7 bases, with 4 bases sitting between them. The CDR3 has 11 amino acids. As DNA, the CDR3 is TGTGCCAGCAGCTTAGACGGTGAAGCTTTCTTT. It specifies CASSLDGEAFF. The entire variable domain, with the rest obtained from reference TRBV7-2 and TRBJ1-1, is as follows: GAGVSQSPSNKVTEKGKDVELRCDPISGHTALYWYRQSLGQGLEFLIYFQGNSAPDKSGLPSDRFSAERTGGSVSTLTIQRTQQEDSAVYLCASSLDGEAFFGQGTRLTVV.

This clonotype has at least ten counts. This chain joins TRBV20-1 and TRBJ2-7; tentative D call: TRBD1 (6 bases). CDR3 length equals 14 residues. The germline CDR1 and CDR2 sequences are DFQATT and SNEGSKA (reference sequence). Trimming shortened V by 3 bases and J by 2 bases, and 14 bases separated the two germline ends. CDR3 nucleotide sequence: TGCAGTGCTAGGTGGGACAACCGCGCCTACGAGCAGTACTTC. Amino acids: CSARWDNRAYEQYF.

This clonotype appeared many times. The chain joins TRBV5-5 to TRBJ2-1; D uncertain. The CDR3 is made up of 11 amino acids. Germline V gives CDR1 SGHKS, CDR2 YYEKEE (reference sequence). Trimming cost V 2 bases and J 8 bases, with 5 bases left between them. CDR3 bases: TGTGCCAGCAGCTTCTGGTATGAGCAGTTCTTC. It translates to CASSFWYEQFF.